The 26 T cell receptor beta chains below were found in one sample sequenced in a study of T-cell reconstitution after alpha-beta-depleted transplantation in children. Unique molecular identifiers were incorporated when the TCRbeta library was constructed. TCRdb itself ran the PCR reads through MiXCR, one entry per CDR3 protein. Of about 470,000 distinct CDR3 sequences in the sample, approximately 42% were seen once. Here the sequenced sample was PBMCs, taken before TCRalphabeta/CD19-depleted stem cell transplant. All receptors come from a girl aged 2-10 years with aplastic anemia, due to receive a stem cell transplant.

This rearrangement joins TRBV6-5 to TRBJ2-3; no definite D call. The CDR3 loop spans 14 amino acids. Looked up from germline, CDR1 is MNHEY and CDR2 is SVGAGI. Trimming stripped 0 bases from V and 0 bases from J, with 4 bases between. Written as DNA, the CDR3 is TGTGCCAGCAGTTACTCGGCTAGCACAGATACGCAGTATTTT. Translation gives CASSYSASTDTQYF.

In its sample, this clonotype was seen a few times. The chain couples TRBV4-2 to TRBJ2-3; 9 bases align to TRBD2. CDR1 and CDR2 (germline): LGHNA, YNFKEQ. The trim removed 0 bases at V and 2 bases at J, leaving 15 bases unmatched. There are 20 residues in the CDR3. The CDR3 DNA reads TGTGCCAGCAGCCAAGATCGAGGACTAGCGCGCCAGCCCGACACAGATACGCAGTATTTT. This codes for CASSQDRGLARQPDTDTQYF.

The V call is TRBV5-1, the J call TRBJ2-5, with 7 bases lining up with TRBD1. Unmatched junction bases numbered 9, after V lost 2 bases and J lost 5 bases. The germline V gene has CDR1 SGHRS and CDR2 YFSETQ. This CDR3 region has 15 residues. This chain's CDR3 is CASSFRPGGRETQYF. DNA for the CDR3: TGCGCCAGCAGCTTCAGGCCAGGGGGTCGGGAGACCCAGTACTTC.

This clonotype was found a few times. This chain connects TRBV4-2 to TRBJ2-7; D gene unclear. Germline lookup yields CDR1 LGHNA and CDR2 YNFKEQ. V was pared by 2 bases and J by 2 bases, with 10 bases between. CDR3 size: 14 residues. This chain's CDR3 is CASSQTDGAYEQYF. Here the CDR3 DNA reads TGTGCCAGCAGCCAAACCGACGGAGCCTACGAGCAGTACTTC.

The V gene is TRBV30, the J gene TRBJ2-7; tentative D call: TRBD1 (5 bases). This CDR3 comprises 15 residues. CDR1 and CDR2 (germline): GTSNPN, SVGIG (reference sequence). V lost 4 bases and J 3 bases, leaving 19 bases between the germline ends. As DNA, the CDR3 is TGTGCCTGGACCCCTCCAGGACATCCGATCTACGAGCAGTACTTC. Amino acids: CAWTPPGHPIYEQYF.

This clonotype was counted many times. CDR3 protein: CASSPAEGGTQYF. The DNA for the CDR3 is TGTGCCAGCAGCCCCGCAGAGGGGGGGACCCAGTACTTC. This chain uses TRBV7-3 with TRBJ2-5, with D perhaps TRBD1 or TRBD2 (6 bases each). V was trimmed by 5 bases and J by 7 bases, leaving 14 bases between them. This CDR3 has 13 residues. Germline lookup yields CDR1 SGHTA and CDR2 FQGTGA.

This chain uses TRBV12-3 or TRBV12-4 with TRBJ2-1, with 10 bases aligning to TRBD2. Trimming at V came to 6 bases and at J to 6 bases, leaving 5 bases not matched to a gene. The CDR3 is made up of 14 amino acids. The CDR3 DNA reads as TGTGCCAGCAGCCCAGCGGGAGGGGGCAATGAGCAGTTCTTC. Translated: CASSPAGGGNEQFF.

The chain links TRBV4-2 to TRBJ1-2, with D maybe TRBD1 (5 bases). The germline V gene encodes CDR1 LGHNA and CDR2 YNFKEQ. This CDR3 has 14 amino acids. Trimming left V 4 bases short and J 6 bases short, with 15 bases between. The CDR3 coding sequence is TGTGCCAGCAGCCCCAAAGAAATAGGGGATGGCTACACCTTC. This encodes CASSPKEIGDGYTF.

The chain links TRBV20-1 to TRBJ2-1, with D tentatively TRBD2 (6 bases). V was trimmed by 3 bases and J by 0 bases, leaving 15 bases between them. This CDR3 comprises 16 residues. Germline V gene sequence: CDR1 DFQATT, CDR2 SNEGSKA (reference sequence). The CDR3 region is CSASAGLVSSYNEQFF. The CDR3 coding sequence is TGCAGTGCTAGTGCGGGACTTGTGAGCTCCTACAATGAGCAGTTCTTC.

The CDR3 protein is CASSPGTSDTQYF. The CDR3, as DNA: TGCGCCAGCAGCCCTGGGACCTCCGATACGCAGTATTTT. This chain joins TRBV5-1 and TRBJ2-3; D tentatively reads TRBD1 or TRBD2 (5 bases each). This CDR3 is 13 amino acids long. Germline V gives CDR1 SGHRS, CDR2 YFSETQ. Trimming cost V 4 bases and J 6 bases, with 12 bases left between them.

The chain carries TRBV28 and TRBJ2-7; 14 bases fit TRBD2. J was trimmed by 11 bases and V by 6 bases; bases with no gene match: 12. Looked up from germline, CDR1 is MDHEN and CDR2 is SYDVKM. The CDR3 is made up of 15 amino acids. CDR3 DNA: TGTGCCAGCAGCCTTTCCGGGACTAGCGGGAGTAATAAGTACTTC. Amino acids: CASSLSGTSGSNKYF.

This clonotype appeared a few times. This sequence joins TRBV27 and TRBJ2-5; 8 bases are shared with TRBD1. Unmatched junction bases numbered 8, after V lost 4 bases and J lost 4 bases. The CDR3 sequence is 15 residues long. CDR1 and CDR2 from the germline V gene are MNHEY and SMNVEV (reference sequence). This CDR3 reads CASSYKQGGRETQYF. The CDR3 region has the DNA TGTGCCAGCAGTTACAAACAGGGGGGTCGAGAGACCCAGTACTTC.

There are many counts of this clonotype. This chain links TRBV20-1 with TRBJ2-5; weak D call: TRBD2 (6 bases). Germline loops: CDR1 DFQATT, CDR2 SNEGSKA (reference sequence). V was trimmed by 6 bases and J by 5 bases, leaving 19 bases between them. This CDR3 comprises 14 residues. The CDR3 region has the DNA TGCAGTGCCACGAAAGAGCGGGCGTCGGAGACCCAGTACTTC. The encoded protein is CSATKERASETQYF.

The rearrangement links TRBV4-1 to TRBJ2-5, with D maybe TRBD2 (6 bases). Trimming removed 1 base at V and 2 bases at J, with 8 bases between. The CDR3 length is 14 residues. The germline CDR1 and CDR2 sequences are MGHRA and YSYEKL. The CDR3 region is CASSQGGVQETQYF. The CDR3 nucleotides read TGCGCCAGCAGCCAAGGGGGGGTACAAGAGACCCAGTACTTC.

In its sample, this clonotype was seen many times. The chain links TRBV20-1 to TRBJ2-5; no reliable D call. This CDR3 comprises 12 residues. Trimming removed 0 bases at V and 8 bases at J, with 10 bases between. CDR1 DFQATT and CDR2 SNEGSKA come from the germline V gene (reference sequence). The CDR3 DNA reads TGCAGTGCTAGAGATGCCGTTCTTACCCAGTACTTC. This sequence encodes CSARDAVLTQYF.

The V call is TRBV10-2, the J call TRBJ2-7; TRBD1 matches 7 bases. After removal of 3 bases from V and 0 bases from J, the junction contained 11 bases not matched to a gene. The CDR3 runs to 17 residues. Germline loops: CDR1 WSHSY, CDR2 SAAADI. The DNA for the CDR3 is TGCGCCAGCAGTGATTATTCCCCGGACAGGAGCTCCTACGAGCAGTACTTC. As protein: CASSDYSPDRSSYEQYF.

This clonotype was seen ten or more times. V is TRBV12-3 or TRBV12-4 and J is TRBJ2-7; the D is unclear. The V end was cut by 1 base, the J end by 2 bases, with 6 bases between. The CDR3 consists of 13 residues. The CDR3 region has the DNA TGTGCCAGCAGTTTAGGGCCTCCCTACGAGCAGTACTTC. Residues: CASSLGPPYEQYF.

This clonotype came up a few times. V usage is TRBV6-1 and J usage is TRBJ1-2, with a weak D call TRBD1 (5 bases). Trimming left V 6 bases short and J 4 bases short, with 12 bases between. The V gene's germline CDR1 is MNHNS and CDR2 SASEGT. CDR3 length: 13 residues. CDR3 protein: CASSALQGYGYTF. In DNA form, the CDR3 reads TGTGCCAGCAGCGCTCTGCAGGGCTATGGCTACACCTTC.

This clonotype was recorded at least ten times. V usage is TRBV3-1 and J usage is TRBJ2-7; a weak D match, TRBD1 (6 bases). Trimming stripped 2 bases from V and 12 bases from J, with 17 bases between. There are 13 residues in the CDR3. Germline assignment: CDR1 LGHDT and CDR2 YNNKEL (reference sequence). The CDR3: CASSQNQGGPGYF. CDR3 DNA sequence: TGTGCCAGCAGCCAAAACCAAGGGGGACCTGGGTACTTC.

The sample holds many counts of this clonotype. This chain links TRBV12-3 or TRBV12-4 with TRBJ2-7; 11 bases map to TRBD2. Trimming cost V 6 bases and J 2 bases; bases outside gene matches: 6. The length of the CDR3 is 15 residues. CDR3 sequence (DNA): TGTGCCAGCAGAGCGGAGACTAGCGGGACCTACGAGCAGTACTTC. Its translation is CASRAETSGTYEQYF.

Many counts were recorded for this clonotype. V is TRBV9 and J is TRBJ2-5; TRBD1 is a possible D gene (5 bases). Deletions cut 0 bases from V and 3 bases from J, with 6 bases between. The length of the CDR3 is 13 residues. Germline assignment: CDR1 SGDLS and CDR2 YYNGEE. The CDR3 is CASSVGGEETQYF. The CDR3 DNA reads TGTGCCAGCAGCGTAGGGGGCGAAGAGACCCAGTACTTC.

The chain recombines TRBV3-1 with TRBJ2-1; 13 bases map to TRBD2. CDR1 LGHDT and CDR2 YNNKEL come from the germline V gene (reference sequence). There are 18 residues in the CDR3. V lost 4 bases and J lost 12; bases outside the gene matches: 18. CDR3 in DNA: TGTGCCAGCAGCCCTGGACTAGCGGGAGAAGACGGGCAAAGTTCGCAGTTCTTC. It codes for CASSPGLAGEDGQSSQFF.

This clonotype appeared once. V and J are TRBV5-1 and TRBJ2-7; no clear D gene. V lost 0 bases to trimming and J lost 2 bases, with 9 bases between them. The germline V gene encodes CDR1 SGHRS and CDR2 YFSETQ. The CDR3 extends over 14 amino acids. The CDR3 loop is CASSLVTDPYEQYF. Here the CDR3 DNA reads TGCGCCAGCAGCTTGGTGACGGACCCCTACGAGCAGTACTTC.

A few counts support this clonotype. The chain employs TRBV13 and TRBJ1-3, with TRBD1 matching 10 bases. V lost 6 bases to trimming and J lost 6 bases; unmatched junction nucleotides: 5. The CDR3 spans 14 residues. Germline V gene lookup returns CDR1 PRHDT and CDR2 FYEKMQ (reference sequence). The CDR3 sequence is CASSSGTGANTIYF. The CDR3 DNA reads TGTGCCAGCAGTTCCGGGACAGGGGCAAACACCATATATTTT.

This sequence joins TRBV4-1 and TRBJ2-7, with D possibly TRBD2 on 5 matching bases. This CDR3 comprises 12 residues. Between the trimmed V and J ends, which lost 1 base and 7 bases, there was a span of 8 bases. CDR1 and CDR2 (germline): MGHRA, YSYEKL. In nucleotides, the CDR3 is TGCGCCAGCAGCCAAGTAAGCGGAGAGCAGTACTTC. Protein sequence: CASSQVSGEQYF.

This chain links TRBV5-6 with TRBJ1-5, with a weak D call TRBD1 (6 bases). The V gene lost 1 base and the J gene lost 6 bases, with 11 bases spanning the gap. From germline, CDR1 is SGHDT and CDR2 YYEEEE. The CDR3 covers 14 residues. The CDR3 DNA reads TGTGCCAGCAGCTTGTACAGGGCTACTCAGCCCCAGCATTTT. Protein product: CASSLYRATQPQHF.